Each of the 29 T cell receptor beta chains below was sequenced from the same sample in a study of blood T cells in healthy people across ages. Combining a sample-barcoded 5' primer with a J-beta primer mix, a second PCR ran for 7 to 11 cycles. From the 5' RACE reads, TCRdb called clonotypes with MiXCR, one entry per CDR3 protein. Among more than 650,000 distinct CDR3 sequences listed, 20% to 25% were seen once. The source material was blood. The receptor source for this set is a man aged 70-80 years in good health.

The rearrangement joins TRBV7-2 to TRBJ2-2, with unresolved D. Germline V lookup: CDR1 SGHTA, CDR2 FQGNSA. The V end was cut by 1 base, the J end by 2 bases, with 8 bases between. The CDR3 consists of 15 residues. The DNA for the CDR3 is TGTGCCAGCAGCTTAGGTGTAGGAAACACCGGGGAGCTGTTTTTT. Residues: CASSLGVGNTGELFF.

This clonotype showed up many times. The chain's CDR3 is CSVRGTNEQYF. For the CDR3, the DNA is TGCAGCGTCCGGGGGACGAACGAGCAGTACTTC. The V and J genes are TRBV29-1 and TRBJ2-7, with D tentatively TRBD2 (6 bases). V was shortened by 6 bases and J by 5 bases, with 11 bases between the two germline ends. Germline V CDR1 and CDR2: SQVTM, ANQGSEA. CDR3 length: 11 residues.

With regard to this clonotype: The junction shows a germline mismatch at one end, possibly a read error. The rearrangement uses TRBV5-1 and TRBJ2-5, with D maybe TRBD1 (5 bases). Germline lookup yields CDR1 SGHRS and CDR2 YFSETQ. The length of the CDR3 is 14 residues. CDR3 DNA sequence: TGCGCCAGCAGCCTTATAGGGGTAGGAGAGACCCACTACTTC. It is translated as CASSLIGVGETHYF.

This clonotype was observed a few times. V usage is TRBV19 and J usage is TRBJ2-1; 7 nucleotides line up with TRBD2. The germline V gene has CDR1 LNHDA and CDR2 SQIVND (reference sequence). This CDR3 region has 13 residues. V gave up 7 bases and J gave up 8 bases; unmatched junction bases: 8. CDR3 DNA sequence: TGTGCCAGTAACGGCGGGAGTAAGGATGAGCAGTTCTTC. This translates into CASNGGSKDEQFF. The entire variable domain, with the rest obtained from reference TRBV19 and TRBJ2-1, is as follows: DGGITQSPKYLFRKEGQNVTLSCEQNLNHDAMYWYRQDPGQGLRLIYYSQIVNDFQKGDIAEGYSVSREKKESFPLTVTSAQKNPTAFYLCASNGGSKDEQFFGPGTRLTVL.

This clonotype was recorded a few times. The chain couples TRBV6-2 or TRBV6-3 to TRBJ2-7; no firm D call. Judging by the DNA end, TRBJ2-1 fits better; the J call may be wrong. The germline V gene encodes CDR1 MNHEY and CDR2 SVGEGT. There are 12 residues in the CDR3. This chain's CDR3 is CASRWKTNEQFF. CDR3 bases: TGTGCCAGCAGATGGAAGACCAATGAGCAGTTCTTC.

The J gene is TRBJ1-2, the V gene TRBV29-1; no clear D. V lost 3 bases and J lost 1, with 6 bases in between. Germline V lookup: CDR1 SQVTM, CDR2 ANQGSEA. This CDR3 contains 12 residues. CDR3 nucleotide sequence: TGCAGCGTTGAGGGTATTAACTATGGCTACACCTTC. This codes for CSVEGINYGYTF.

The chain is built from TRBV4-3 and TRBJ2-4, with TRBD2 matching over 9 bases. V was pared by 1 base and J by 3 bases, with 13 bases of the junction left unmatched. Germline values: CDR1 LGHNA, CDR2 YSLEER. This CDR3 region has 19 residues. The CDR3: CASSQGLLAGFLGKNIQYF. CDR3 nucleotide sequence: TGCGCCAGCAGCCAAGGTTTGCTAGCGGGATTCTTGGGCAAAAACATTCAGTACTTC.

This clonotype was seen a handful of times. An end of the junction differs from the germline gene, which may be a read error. The V gene is TRBV24-1, the J gene TRBJ1-5; the D is unclear. Germline CDR1 and CDR2: KGHDR and SFDVKD. The CDR3 length is 15 residues. CDR3 DNA sequence: TGTGCCACCAGTGCCCCTGGCGGTAGCCATCAGCCCCAGCATTTT. Translation gives CATSAPGGSHQPQHF.

This clonotype was observed a handful of times. The chain links TRBV12-3 or TRBV12-4 to TRBJ1-1, with 7 bases fitting TRBD1. The V segment lost 3 bases and the J segment 11 bases; nucleotides outside the gene matches: 9. This CDR3 spans 13 amino acids. CDR3 in DNA: TGTGCCAGCAGTTTGAGGGGGGACAGATTGGCTTTCTTT. Amino acids: CASSLRGDRLAFF.

J is TRBJ2-3 and V is TRBV7-9; 8 bases line up with TRBD1. Per germline, CDR1 SEHNR and CDR2 FQNEAQ (reference sequence). After removal of 5 bases from V and 4 bases from J, the junction contained 2 bases not matched to a gene. This CDR3 has 13 amino acids. The DNA for the CDR3 is TGTGCCAGCAGCATGACAGGGGCAGATACGCAGTATTTT. Its protein product is CASSMTGADTQYF.

The chain recombines TRBV5-1 with TRBJ1-4, with 7 bases fitting TRBD1. The ends lost 4 bases at V and 4 bases at J; junction bases unmatched: 7. The germline gives CDR1 SGHRS, CDR2 YFSETQ. The CDR3 covers 15 residues. The chain's CDR3 is CASSGNRGLNEKLFF. CDR3 nucleotides: TGCGCCAGCAGCGGCAACAGGGGCCTTAATGAAAAACTGTTTTTT.

As concerns this clonotype: One end of the junction varies from germline; a read error may be responsible. The rearrangement links TRBV12-3 or TRBV12-4 to TRBJ1-3, with TRBD1 as a possible D gene (5 bases). The CDR3 totals 14 residues. CDR3 coding DNA: TGTGCCAGCAGGTCCGGGACTTCTGGAAACACCATATTTTTT. Translated: CASRSGTSGNTIFF.

V and J are TRBV20-1 and TRBJ2-5; 8 bases match TRBD1. The length of the CDR3 is 12 residues. Germline CDR1 DFQATT, CDR2 SNEGSKA (reference sequence). The CDR3 DNA sequence: TGCATCATACAGGGGGGCGGAGAGACCCAGTACTTC. It translates to CIIQGGGETQYF.

J is TRBJ1-1 and V is TRBV24-1; D unclear. CDR1 KGHDR and CDR2 SFDVKD come from the germline V gene. The germline V and J ends were trimmed by 5 bases and 5 bases, with 14 bases remaining between them. This CDR3 spans 14 amino acids. CDR3 nucleotide sequence: TGTGCCACCAGTGCATCTACGAGGGTGACTGAAGCTTTCTTT. Its protein product is CATSASTRVTEAFF.

In this sample, this clonotype turned up a few times. For the CDR3, the DNA is TGTGCCAGCAGCCAGGGGGATAACTATGGCTACACCTTC. It yields the protein CASSQGDNYGYTF. The chain links TRBV7-9 to TRBJ1-2; TRBD1 matches 7 bases. The CDR3 spans 13 residues. V was pared by 5 bases and J by 1 base, with 1 base of the junction left unmatched. Germline V lookup: CDR1 SEHNR, CDR2 FQNEAQ (reference sequence).

This clonotype turned up a few times. The chain recombines TRBV15 with TRBJ1-4; 7 bases map to TRBD1. V dropped 5 bases and J dropped 8; count of bases not matched to a gene: 14. The CDR3 has 16 residues. Germline loops: CDR1 LNHNV, CDR2 YYDKDF (reference sequence). CDR3 sequence reads: CATSEFSRGRREKLFF. The DNA for the CDR3 is TGTGCCACCAGCGAATTTTCGAGGGGGCGTAGGGAAAAACTGTTTTTT.

This clonotype was picked up a small number of times. This chain joins TRBV5-5 and TRBJ2-3; 11 bases agree with TRBD2. The V gene's germline CDR1 is SGHKS and CDR2 YYEKEE (reference sequence). This CDR3 has 16 amino acids. Trimming removed 3 bases from V and 0 bases from J; junction bases left unmatched: 3. CDR3 in amino acids: CASSSGLAVSTDTQYF. CDR3 nucleotide sequence: TGTGCCAGCAGCTCGGGACTAGCGGTTAGCACAGATACGCAGTATTTT.

V is TRBV4-2 and J is TRBJ1-1; TRBD1 matches 8 bases. Trimming took 4 bases from V and 10 from J; bases not matched to a gene: 5. Per the germline V gene, CDR1 is LGHNA and CDR2 is YNFKEQ. This CDR3 has 12 residues. The DNA of the CDR3 is TGTGCCAGCAGCCCTGGGACAGGAGGAGCTTTCTTT. It specifies CASSPGTGGAFF.

This clonotype was observed a handful of times. The V gene is TRBV4-3, the J gene TRBJ1-4; 7 bases align to TRBD1. CDR1 is LGHNA and CDR2 is YSLEER in the germline V gene. This CDR3 is built from 16 residues. With 3 bases clipped from V and 4 bases from J, the junction kept 8 bases outside the gene matches. CDR3 DNA: TGCGCCAGCAGCCAGCTTGAAACAGGGGTTAATGAAAAACTGTTTTTT. This codes for CASSQLETGVNEKLFF.

This clonotype was picked up a small number of times. The chain recombines TRBV20-1 with TRBJ2-2; D possibly corresponds to TRBD1 (6 bases). CDR3 length equals 17 residues. Deletions cut 0 bases from V and 4 bases from J, with 18 bases between. CDR1 is DFQATT, CDR2 SNEGSKA, per germline (reference sequence). The CDR3 DNA is TGCAGTGCTAGAGATGAGCGCTGGGGGCTGGGCACCGGGGAGCTGTTTTTT. Its translation: CSARDERWGLGTGELFF.

The chain carries TRBV7-2 and TRBJ2-3; 8 nucleotides match TRBD2. Germline CDR1 reads SGHTA; CDR2 reads FQGNSA. CDR3 size: 17 residues. Germline trimming cut 1 base from V and 0 bases from J; bases unmatched to any gene: 6. This CDR3 reads CASSLVGGARSTDTQYF. The DNA for the CDR3 is TGTGCCAGCAGCTTAGTCGGGGGGGCCAGGAGCACAGATACGCAGTATTTT.

This clonotype was observed a few times. The chain employs TRBV20-1 and TRBJ2-1; possible D gene TRBD2, 5 bases. This CDR3 is 15 amino acids long. Germline V gene sequence: CDR1 DFQATT, CDR2 SNEGSKA (reference sequence). V lost 4 bases and J 6 bases, leaving 19 bases between the germline ends. The CDR3 here is CSAKVWTQPLNEQFF. The CDR3 DNA is TGCAGTGCTAAGGTTTGGACTCAGCCTCTCAATGAGCAGTTCTTC.

This clonotype was observed a handful of times. The chain uses TRBV29-1 and TRBJ1-1, with 7 positions matching TRBD1. The J segment lost 5 bases and the V segment lost 6 bases, leaving 12 bases of the junction unmatched. Germline assignment: CDR1 SQVTM and CDR2 ANQGSEA. There are 14 residues in the CDR3. CDR3 sequence: CSVCDVLQGTEAFF. The CDR3 nucleotides read TGCAGCGTCTGTGACGTCCTACAGGGGACTGAAGCTTTCTTT.

The gene calls are TRBV7-2 and TRBJ2-5; TRBD2 matches at 9 bases. The J call is doubtful: the DNA matches TRBJ2-1 better. Germline V gene lookup returns CDR1 SGHTA and CDR2 FQGNSA. CDR3 length: 14 residues. This CDR3 reads CASSLASGGSGQFF. CDR3 DNA: TGTGCCAGCAGCTTAGCTAGCGGGGGATCCGGGCAGTTCTTC.

This clonotype was seen a few times. The chain uses TRBV28 and TRBJ2-5; TRBD1 or TRBD2 may be the D gene (5 bases each). The J call may be faulty, since TRBJ2-7 better matches the DNA end. The CDR3 length is 12 residues. Germline CDR1 and CDR2: MDHEN and SYDVKM. Here the CDR3 reads CASSFVGVEQYF. Written as DNA, the CDR3 is TGTGCCAGCAGTTTTGTGGGGGTCGAGCAGTACTTC.

This clonotype was observed a few times. The CDR3 sequence is CASSLWREVSSGANVLTF. Here the CDR3 DNA reads TGTGCCAGCAGCCTATGGCGGGAGGTTTCGTCCGGGGCCAACGTCCTGACTTTC. The V and J genes are TRBV7-8 and TRBJ2-6; the match to TRBD2 covers 8 bases. The CDR3 spans 18 residues. J gave up 4 bases and V 5 bases, and 13 bases lay outside the gene matches. CDR1 is SGHVS and CDR2 is FQNEAQ in the germline V gene.

This clonotype turned up a few times. The chain's CDR3 is CASRTDRVGRPQHF. In nucleotides, the CDR3 is TGTGCCAGCAGAACCGACAGGGTTGGGCGGCCCCAGCATTTT. This sequence joins TRBV6-2 or TRBV6-3 and TRBJ1-5; TRBD1 aligns across 7 bases. CDR3 size: 14 residues. The V segment lost 6 bases and the J segment 9 bases; nucleotides outside the gene matches: 11. Per the germline V gene, CDR1 is MNHEY and CDR2 is SVGEGT.

V and J are TRBV12-3 or TRBV12-4 and TRBJ1-2, with D tentatively TRBD1 (5 bases). V was cut by 3 bases and J by 7 bases, with 9 bases left in between. This CDR3 is 12 amino acids long. This CDR3 is CASSFWRGGYTF. The DNA for the CDR3 is TGTGCCAGCAGTTTTTGGAGGGGTGGCTACACCTTC.

This clonotype was counted only a few times. The chain uses TRBV29-1 and TRBJ1-1; D is unclear. The CDR3 runs to 13 residues. Per germline, CDR1 SQVTM and CDR2 ANQGSEA. The V gene lost 0 bases and the J gene lost 1 base, with 6 bases spanning the gap. The CDR3 nucleotides read TGCAGCGTTGAAGACAAACAGAACACTGAAGCTTTCTTT. The encoded protein is CSVEDKQNTEAFF.